These T cell receptor beta chains were read from a single sample in a study of beta chain features in type 1 diabetes. Clones were sequenced by immunoSEQ multiplex PCR, and TCRdb holds only the in-frame ones, with some missing. The sample consists of 120,000 to 150,000 clones, roughly 9.7% of them appearing once. The sequenced sample consisted of central memory CD4+ T cells from blood. The source of these receptors is a woman in her forties in good health. Each CDR3 is given with its conserved first and last residue. The D gene is left open where the match is weak. Clone size is given for some rows only: seen once, a few or many times, or a class if the clone is expanded.

d_gene: TRBD2; v_gene: TRBV7-2; abundance: many; j_gene: TRBJ2-7; CDR3nt: TGTGCCAGCAGACGGACTAGTCCTGGTATCTACGAGCAGTACTTC; CDR3aa: CASRRTSPGIYEQYF
d_gene: -; v_gene: TRBV2; abundance: -; j_gene: TRBJ2-3; CDR3nt: TGTGCCAGCAGTTTACTAGCAAGTGGCACAGATACGCAGTATTTT; CDR3aa: CASSLLASGTDTQYF
d_gene: -; v_gene: TRBV5-6; abundance: few; j_gene: TRBJ2-5; CDR3nt: TGTGCCAGCAGCTTCTATGCTGAGACCCAGTACTTC; CDR3aa: CASSFYAETQYF
d_gene: TRBD1; v_gene: TRBV7-2; abundance: few; j_gene: TRBJ2-3; CDR3nt: TGTGCCAGCAGCCCCGAGACAGGGGGGAAGGATACGCAGTATTTT; CDR3aa: CASSPETGGKDTQYF
d_gene: -; v_gene: TRBV6-1; abundance: -; j_gene: TRBJ2-7; CDR3nt: TGTGCAATACAGAGTTTTCCTTCCTACGAGCAGTACTTC; CDR3aa: CAIQSFPSYEQYF
d_gene: TRBD1; v_gene: TRBV9; abundance: many; j_gene: TRBJ2-7; CDR3nt: TGTGCCAGCAGCGTCGGGACAGGGATTTCCTACGAGCAGTACTTC; CDR3aa: CASSVGTGISYEQYF
d_gene: -; v_gene: TRBV2; abundance: many; j_gene: TRBJ2-1; CDR3nt: TGTGCCAGCAGGGGCCCGGGGACTGGGTTCTGGGATGAGCAGTTCTTC; CDR3aa: CASRGPGTGFWDEQFF
d_gene: TRBD1; v_gene: TRBV6-1; abundance: few; j_gene: TRBJ2-7; CDR3nt: TGTGCCAGCAGAACCAACCGGGACAGCTCCTACGAGCAGTACTTC; CDR3aa: CASRTNRDSSYEQYF
d_gene: -; v_gene: TRBV10-2; abundance: -; j_gene: TRBJ1-4; CDR3nt: TGCGCCAGCAGTGAACAGGGCCGGGAAAAACTGTTTTTT; CDR3aa: CASSEQGREKLFF
d_gene: TRBD2; v_gene: TRBV10-3; abundance: few; j_gene: TRBJ2-5; CDR3nt: TGTGCCATCAGTGAGTCGGGACTAGCCAAGACCCAGTACTTC; CDR3aa: CAISESGLAKTQYF
d_gene: -; v_gene: TRBV5-4; abundance: few; j_gene: TRBJ2-3; CDR3nt: TGTGCCAGCCAAGGACACCTTAGCACAGATACGCAGTATTTT; CDR3aa: CASQGHLSTDTQYF
d_gene: -; v_gene: TRBV13; abundance: -; j_gene: TRBJ2-1; CDR3nt: TGTGCCAGCAGCCCGGACTGGATAAGAGAGCAGTTCTTC; CDR3aa: CASSPDWIREQFF
d_gene: -; v_gene: TRBV10-3; abundance: -; j_gene: TRBJ1-2; CDR3nt: TGTGCCATCAGGCGGCAGGACACCGCTAGCTATGGCTACACCTTC; CDR3aa: CAIRRQDTASYGYTF
d_gene: -; v_gene: TRBV19; abundance: -; j_gene: TRBJ2-5; CDR3nt: TGTGCCAGTAGTATGCAGTACCAAGAGACCCAGTACTTC; CDR3aa: CASSMQYQETQYF
d_gene: -; v_gene: TRBV13; abundance: many; j_gene: TRBJ2-7; CDR3nt: TGTGCCAGCAGCTTACGCGACAGTAGGTCCTACGAGCAGTACTTC; CDR3aa: CASSLRDSRSYEQYF
d_gene: -; v_gene: TRBV5-1; abundance: -; j_gene: TRBJ1-6; CDR3nt: TGCGCCAGCAGCGGCCGACAGGATTCACCCCTCCACTTT; CDR3aa: CASSGRQDSPLHF
d_gene: -; v_gene: TRBV28; abundance: many; j_gene: TRBJ1-1; CDR3nt: TGTGCCAGCCATGTTCGAGGGAACACTGAAGCTTTCTTT; CDR3aa: CASHVRGNTEAFF
d_gene: TRBD2; v_gene: TRBV5-4; abundance: -; j_gene: TRBJ2-5; CDR3nt: TGTGCCAGCAGCGCCGGGACTAGCGGCGGGACCCAGTACTTC; CDR3aa: CASSAGTSGGTQYF
d_gene: TRBD1; v_gene: TRBV11-2; abundance: few; j_gene: TRBJ1-6; CDR3nt: TGTGCCAGCAGCTTATCGGGACAGGGTGGCTTTGGTTCACCCCTCCACTTT; CDR3aa: CASSLSGQGGFGSPLHF
d_gene: -; v_gene: TRBV25-1; abundance: -; j_gene: TRBJ2-7; CDR3nt: TGTGCCAGCAGTGAACGGCAGGGTTACGAGCAGTACTTC; CDR3aa: CASSERQGYEQYF
d_gene: -; v_gene: TRBV5-6; abundance: -; j_gene: TRBJ1-5; CDR3nt: TGTGCCAGCAGCCGCGCACAGGGATATAGCAATCAGCCCCAGCATTTT; CDR3aa: CASSRAQGYSNQPQHF
d_gene: -; v_gene: TRBV27; abundance: -; j_gene: TRBJ2-2; CDR3nt: TGTGCCAGCAGTTTATTCGCAGGGATCAACACCGGGGAGCTGTTTTTT; CDR3aa: CASSLFAGINTGELFF